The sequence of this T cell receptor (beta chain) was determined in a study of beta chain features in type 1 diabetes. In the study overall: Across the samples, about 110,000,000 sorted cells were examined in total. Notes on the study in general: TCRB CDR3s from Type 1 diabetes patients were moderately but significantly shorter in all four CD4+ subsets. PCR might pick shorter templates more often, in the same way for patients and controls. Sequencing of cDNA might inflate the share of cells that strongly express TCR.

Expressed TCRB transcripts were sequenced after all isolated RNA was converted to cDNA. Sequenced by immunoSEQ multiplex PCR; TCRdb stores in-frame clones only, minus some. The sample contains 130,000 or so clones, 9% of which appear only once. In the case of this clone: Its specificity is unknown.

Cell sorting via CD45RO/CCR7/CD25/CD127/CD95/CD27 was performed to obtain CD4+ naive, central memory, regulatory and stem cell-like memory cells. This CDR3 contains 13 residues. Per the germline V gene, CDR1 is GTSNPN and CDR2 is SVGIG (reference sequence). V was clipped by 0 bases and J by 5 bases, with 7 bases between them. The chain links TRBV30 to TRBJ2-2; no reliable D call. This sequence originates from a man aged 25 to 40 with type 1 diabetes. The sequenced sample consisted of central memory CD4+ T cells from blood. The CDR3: CAWSVAVTGELFF. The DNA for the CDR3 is TGTGCCTGGAGTGTTGCAGTAACCGGGGAGCTGTTTTTT.